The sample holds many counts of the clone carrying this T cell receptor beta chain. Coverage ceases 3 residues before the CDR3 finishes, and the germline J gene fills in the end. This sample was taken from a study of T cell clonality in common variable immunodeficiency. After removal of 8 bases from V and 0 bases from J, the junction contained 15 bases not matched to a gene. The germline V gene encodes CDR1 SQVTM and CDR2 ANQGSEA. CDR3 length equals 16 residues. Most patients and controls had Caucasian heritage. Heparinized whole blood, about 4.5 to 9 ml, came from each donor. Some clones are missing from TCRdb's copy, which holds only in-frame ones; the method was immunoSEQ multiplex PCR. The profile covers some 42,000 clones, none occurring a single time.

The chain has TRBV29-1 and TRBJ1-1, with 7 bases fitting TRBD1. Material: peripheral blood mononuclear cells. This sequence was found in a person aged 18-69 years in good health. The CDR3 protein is CSWGRSTGAVNTEAFF. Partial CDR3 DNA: TGCAGCTGGGGTAGATCTACAGGGGCGGTGAACACTGAA. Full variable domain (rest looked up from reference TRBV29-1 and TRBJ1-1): SAVISQKPSRDICQRGTSLTIQCQVDSQVTMMFWYRQQPGQSLTLIATANQGSEATYESGFVIDKFPISRPNLTFSTLTVSNMSPEDSSIYLCSWGRSTGAVNTEAFFGQGTRLTVV.